A selection of T cell receptor beta chains follows, all from one sample in a study of chemoradiotherapy in HPV16-positive cancers. TCRdb's copy holds only in-frame clones and misses some; the assay was immunoSEQ multiplex PCR. The table records 2,500 to 3,000 clones, roughly 87% of them present only once. Sequenced here: tumor tissue, sampled from a patient who underwent chemoradiotherapy. The receptors derive from a human donor with HPV-associated anogenital cancer. The conserved cysteine and the conserved F or W are not part of the CDR3 here.

cdr3_aa	j_call	v_call
ASSEGLTNTEAF	TRBJ1-1	TRBV13
ASRMQTSGTDTQY	TRBJ2-3	TRBV5-1
ASSFQSSGRPHEQY	TRBJ2-7	TRBV9
ASSRSGRALNIQY	TRBJ2-4	TRBV19
ASRPRGGMGEAF	TRBJ1-1	TRBV6-1
ASTKDRGQTQY	TRBJ2-5	TRBV19
AISEMWDGPSSGNTIY	TRBJ1-3	TRBV10-3
ASSLVGGRDEQF	TRBJ2-1	TRBV7-3
ASSQKGAGGPHEQY	.	TRBV13
ASSLEEGNYGYT	TRBJ1-2	TRBV5-5
ASSLWGGPTEAF	TRBJ1-1	TRBV27
ASSLLENTEAF	TRBJ1-1	TRBV7-2
ASRKHGNTEAF	TRBJ1-1	TRBV28
ASRNPIIQGAREKLF	TRBJ1-4	TRBV2
ASSVATGSSYEQY	TRBJ2-7	TRBV9
AWSKDRGADEQF	TRBJ2-1	TRBV30
ATSLEMKGREQF	TRBJ2-1	TRBV15
ASSPSKTSGMQF	TRBJ2-1	TRBV7-2
ASSLVLAANNEQF	TRBJ2-1	TRBV5-1
ASSQGLADTQY	TRBJ2-3	TRBV27
ASSVGHSLGELF	TRBJ2-2	TRBV9
ASSGSQELTEAF	TRBJ1-1	TRBV18
ASSTGLSTDTQY	TRBJ2-3	TRBV6-5
ASSLIDSTDTQY	TRBJ2-3	TRBV11-2
ASSWDGPRDEQY	TRBJ2-7	TRBV5-6
SAGTGNYGYT	TRBJ1-2	TRBV29-1
ANWGQRPAPGDRDQPQH	TRBJ1-5	TRBV11-2
SSTVDTQY	TRBJ2-3	TRBV29-1
ASSLGTGFGGYEQY	TRBJ2-7	TRBV13
ASSLRLAGGEKQETQY	TRBJ2-5	TRBV7-7
ASRPGQGDAWTEAF	TRBJ1-1	TRBV7-8
ASNSPGQGADEQF	TRBJ2-1	TRBV6-5
SVWGLAGDGTQY	TRBJ2-3	TRBV29-1
ASSLDTATNEKLF	TRBJ1-4	TRBV7-2
ASSLDPDYEQY	TRBJ2-7	TRBV7-9